The 25 T cell receptor beta chains presented below share a single source sample, sequenced in a study of control samples from healthy donors and cancer patients. Libraries were prepared by immunoSEQ multiplex PCR; TCRdb keeps only in-frame clonotypes and omits some of them. The sample includes over 100,000 clones, more than 85% seen only once; the top ten take 15% to 20%. Sequenced: blood. These receptors came from a woman aged 45 to 65 in good health.

The chain recombines TRBV2 with TRBJ1-6, with D possibly matching TRBD1 (6 bases). There are 14 residues in the CDR3. The germline CDR1 and CDR2 sequences are SNHLY and FYNNEI. Trimming took 5 bases from V and 7 from J, leaving 12 bases between them. CDR3 coding DNA: TGTGCCAGCAGTCCAGGACAGACAAATTCACCCCTCCACTTT. Translating it yields CASSPGQTNSPLHF.

CDR3 protein: CASSRGASGIDTQYF. The CDR3 nucleotides read TGTGCCAGTAGCCGTGGGGCTAGCGGGATTGATACGCAGTATTTT. The chain uses TRBV19 and TRBJ2-3, with 9 nucleotides matching TRBD2. With 6 bases clipped from V and 6 bases from J, the junction kept 10 bases outside the gene matches. Per the germline V gene, CDR1 is LNHDA and CDR2 is SQIVND (reference sequence). The CDR3 is 15 amino acids.

The rearrangement links TRBV18 to TRBJ2-1, with D possibly TRBD2 on 7 matching bases. The CDR3 runs to 15 residues. Germline loops: CDR1 KGHSH, CDR2 LQKENI. The V and J ends lost 1 base and 3 bases respectively, with 10 bases between them. The CDR3 DNA follows: TGTGCCAGCTCACCACAAGGGGGGGACTACAATGAGCAGTTCTTC. It yields the protein CASSPQGGDYNEQFF. Using reference TRBV18 and TRBJ2-1 for the parts outside the CDR3, the full variable domain is NAGVMQNPRHLVRRRGQEARLRCSPMKGHSHVYWYRQLPEEGLKFMVYLQKENIIDESGMPKERFSAEFPKEGPSILRIQQVVRGDSAAYFCASSPQGGDYNEQFFGPGTRLTVL.

The chain couples TRBV11-2 to TRBJ2-2; 13 positions agree with TRBD2. Germline V gene lookup returns CDR1 SGHAT and CDR2 FQNNGV. V gave up 4 bases and J gave up 5 bases; unmatched junction bases: 4. The CDR3 totals 16 residues. In DNA form, the CDR3 reads TGTGCCAGCAGCTCACTAGCGGGGGGGCCGACCGGGGAGCTGTTTTTT. It codes for CASSSLAGGPTGELFF.

The CDR3: CASSQVPFTDTQYF. The CDR3 nucleotides are TGCGCCAGCAGCCAAGTTCCCTTTACAGATACGCAGTATTTT. This chain uses TRBV4-1 with TRBJ2-3; D not certain. Looked up from germline, CDR1 is MGHRA and CDR2 is YSYEKL. V was clipped by 1 base and J by 3 bases, with 8 bases between them. The CDR3 covers 14 residues.

The chain has TRBV7-2 and TRBJ2-5, with TRBD2 as a possible D gene (5 bases). V dropped 5 bases and J dropped 5 bases, with 12 bases sitting between them. Germline values: CDR1 SGHTA, CDR2 FQGNSA. The CDR3 consists of 13 residues. The CDR3 is CASSPGSVETQYF. Written as DNA, the CDR3 is TGTGCCAGCAGCCCGGGATCCGTCGAGACCCAGTACTTC.

The chain links TRBV5-1 to TRBJ2-1; D possibly uses TRBD1 or TRBD2 (5 bases each). The CDR3 runs to 15 residues. The V gene's germline CDR1 is SGHRS and CDR2 YFSETQ. Trimming cost V 5 bases and J 6 bases, with 18 bases left between them. In nucleotides, the CDR3 is TGCGCCAGCAGGCCTGGGACGACCAGTAGCAATGAGCAGTTCTTC. Its translation is CASRPGTTSSNEQFF.

This chain uses TRBV20-1 with TRBJ1-3, with D unclear. CDR1 is DFQATT and CDR2 is SNEGSKA in the germline V gene (reference sequence). The CDR3 spans 11 residues. Trimming removed 1 base from V and 4 bases from J, with 2 bases in between. CDR3 bases: TGCAGTGCTAGAGCGGGAAACACCATATATTTT. It encodes CSARAGNTIYF.

The rearrangement links TRBV4-1 to TRBJ2-2; D possibly corresponds to TRBD2 (5 bases). CDR3 size: 16 residues. Germline V gene data show CDR1 as MGHRA and CDR2 as YSYEKL. Trimming shortened V by 3 bases and J by 4 bases, and 15 bases separated the two germline ends. This CDR3 is CASSHFPRDRTGELFF. CDR3 coding DNA: TGCGCCAGCAGCCATTTCCCCCGGGATCGCACCGGGGAGCTGTTTTTT.

This clone has more than one count but fewer than ten. The chain uses TRBV5-1 and TRBJ1-1, with D possibly TRBD1 on 5 matching bases. Germline loops: CDR1 SGHRS, CDR2 YFSETQ. V lost 0 bases to trimming and J lost 0 bases, with 24 bases between them. The CDR3 covers 20 residues. CDR3 sequence: CASSLDSHIRSQGVNTEAFF. The CDR3 DNA is TGCGCCAGCAGCTTGGACTCCCATATCCGTTCACAAGGGGTGAACACTGAAGCTTTCTTT.

This clone has just one count. The chain uses TRBV7-6 and TRBJ2-5; tentative D call: TRBD1 (6 bases). CDR3 size: 15 residues. From germline, CDR1 is SGHVS and CDR2 FNYEAQ. Trimming cost V 5 bases and J 1 base, with 14 bases left between them. The CDR3 is CASSTGKLTQETQYF. In DNA, the CDR3 is TGTGCCAGCAGCACAGGGAAGCTAACCCAAGAGACCCAGTACTTC. Full variable domain (remainder filled in from reference TRBV7-6 and TRBJ2-5): GAGVSQSPRYKVTKRGQDVALRCDPISGHVSLYWYRQALGQGPEFLTYFNYEAQQDKSGLPNDRFSAERPEGSISTLTIQRTEQRDSAMYRCASSTGKLTQETQYFGPGTRLLVL.

The V call is TRBV6-5, the J call TRBJ1-4, with D perhaps matching TRBD1 (5 bases). The CDR3 extends over 13 amino acids. Germline CDR1 MNHEY, CDR2 SVGAGI. V gave up 2 bases and J gave up 14 bases, with 15 bases separating them. The CDR3 spells CASSYTAIGALFF. The CDR3 nucleotides are TGTGCCAGCAGTTACACCGCAATTGGGGCCCTGTTTTTT.

The gene calls are TRBV2 and TRBJ2-7; no firm D call. The V end lost 2 bases, the J end lost 4 bases, and 12 bases lay between the germline ends. The CDR3 loop spans 14 amino acids. CDR1 SNHLY and CDR2 FYNNEI come from the germline V gene. DNA for the CDR3: TGTGCCAGCAGTGAAAGTAGTATTGTATACGAGCAGTACGTC. This translates into CASSESSIVYEQYV.

The chain couples TRBV4-1 to TRBJ1-2, with no clear D. In germline, CDR1 is MGHRA, CDR2 YSYEKL. The CDR3 has 14 residues. V was shortened by 1 base and J by 1 base, with 7 bases between the two germline ends. The CDR3 is CASSQVGINYGYTF. The CDR3 DNA reads as TGCGCCAGCAGCCAAGTAGGCATTAACTATGGCTACACCTTC.

The chain couples TRBV7-9 to TRBJ1-3, with no clear D. This CDR3 has 14 residues. Germline V gives CDR1 SEHNR, CDR2 FQNEAQ (reference sequence). V shed 1 base and J shed 0 bases, with 4 bases lying between them. As DNA, the CDR3 is TGTGCCAGCAGCTTAGGTTCCTCTGGAAACACCATATATTTT. Translated: CASSLGSSGNTIYF.

The V call is TRBV6-5, the J call TRBJ2-3; D not resolved. Trimming stripped 7 bases from V and 9 bases from J, with 17 bases between. Germline loops: CDR1 MNHEY, CDR2 SVGAGI. The CDR3 has 13 amino acids. The CDR3, as DNA: TGTGCCAGCACCACCTTAGGGTTGGACACGCAGTATTTT. As protein: CASTTLGLDTQYF.

The chain combines TRBV5-6 with TRBJ1-5; D is possibly TRBD1 (5 bases). CDR3 size: 14 residues. Trimming stripped 4 bases from V and 7 bases from J, with 15 bases between. Germline lookup yields CDR1 SGHDT and CDR2 YYEEEE. The CDR3: CASSPRGIGQPQHF. CDR3 DNA: TGTGCCAGCAGCCCACGGGGGATAGGACAGCCCCAGCATTTT.

The chain is built from TRBV2 and TRBJ1-3; 7 nucleotides match TRBD1. The CDR3 consists of 14 residues. Per germline, CDR1 SNHLY and CDR2 FYNNEI. Trimming removed 8 bases from V and 6 bases from J; junction bases left unmatched: 10. The CDR3 reads CASRIGTAINTIYF. Written as DNA, the CDR3 is TGTGCCAGCCGGATTGGGACAGCGATAAACACCATATATTTT. Together with reference TRBV2 and TRBJ1-3, the CDR3 gives the full variable domain: EPEVTQTPSHQVTQMGQEVILRCVPISNHLYFYWYRQILGQKVEFLVSFYNNEISEKSEIFDDQFSVERPDGSNFTLKIRSTKLEDSAMYFCASRIGTAINTIYFGEGSWLTVV.

CDR3 sequence reads: CASSSTGVTGELFF. CDR3 nucleotide sequence: TGTGCCAGCAGCTCAACAGGGGTAACCGGGGAGCTGTTTTTT. The chain links TRBV13 to TRBJ2-2, with TRBD1 identical over 7 bases. Germline V gives CDR1 PRHDT, CDR2 FYEKMQ (reference sequence). CDR3 length: 14 residues. The ends lost 4 bases at V and 5 bases at J; junction bases unmatched: 4.

The V and J genes are TRBV6-2 or TRBV6-3 and TRBJ2-7; D perhaps matches TRBD1 (6 bases). Deletions cut 2 bases from V and 4 bases from J, with 15 bases between. There are 15 residues in the CDR3. Germline values: CDR1 MNHEY, CDR2 SVGEGT. CDR3 DNA sequence: TGTGCCAGCAGTTACAGGGGGAAGAGTCGGTACGAGCAGTACTTC. Protein product: CASSYRGKSRYEQYF.

This chain joins TRBV18 and TRBJ2-5; D is uncertain. Trimming left V 3 bases short and J 7 bases short, with 6 bases between. The CDR3 sequence is 11 residues long. Germline assignment: CDR1 KGHSH and CDR2 LQKENI. This CDR3 is CASSPMGTQYF. In nucleotides, the CDR3 is TGTGCCAGCTCACCGATGGGGACCCAGTACTTC.

Only one count was recorded for this clone. The DNA of the CDR3 is TGTGCCACTACCCCTTCCCCCTCCCAAGAGACCCAGTACTTC. Translation gives CATTPSPSQETQYF. This chain joins TRBV27 and TRBJ2-5; D gene unclear. Trimming cost V 10 bases and J 1 base, with 16 bases left between them. CDR1 and CDR2 (germline): MNHEY, SMNVEV (reference sequence). The CDR3 covers 14 residues.

The rearrangement links TRBV4-3 to TRBJ2-1; D not resolved. The germline gives CDR1 LGHNA, CDR2 YSLEER. Trimming took off 0 bases at V and 0 bases at J, with 15 bases between the two ends. CDR3 length: 18 amino acids. The CDR3 DNA reads as TGCGCCAGCAGCCAAGATTCTCAATTCCAGAGCTCCTACAATGAGCAGTTCTTC. This encodes CASSQDSQFQSSYNEQFF.

This chain connects TRBV6-5 to TRBJ1-2, with a possible D match to TRBD1 (5 bases). Trimming cost V 0 bases and J 5 bases, with 7 bases left between them. This CDR3 has 13 residues. Germline V gene data show CDR1 as MNHEY and CDR2 as SVGAGI. The CDR3 DNA sequence: TGTGCCAGCAGTTACTCCAGGGTTTATGGCTACACCTTC. Protein: CASSYSRVYGYTF.

The rearrangement uses TRBV19 and TRBJ2-1; TRBD2 matches at 8 bases. Per germline, CDR1 LNHDA and CDR2 SQIVND (reference sequence). The V segment lost 8 bases and the J segment 8 bases; nucleotides outside the gene matches: 14. The CDR3 totals 15 residues. The CDR3 DNA is TGTGCCAGTTCCCGGCAGGCGGGGGGCAGGTATGAGCAGTTCTTC. As protein: CASSRQAGGRYEQFF.